These 24 T cell receptor beta chains originate from one sample sequenced in a study of tumor-infiltrating lymphocytes in glioblastoma multiforme (dated by TCRdb to about 2017). Sequencing instrument: Illumina HiSeq 2500. TCRB libraries were constructed from RNA through three rounds of nested multiplex PCR following a modified ARM-PCR protocol with multiple V-beta primers and a C-beta primer. The raw public reads went through TCRdb reprocessing: fastp at Q25, MiXCR clone calling, in-frame beta chains kept. Identical CDR3 protein sequences are pooled into one entry, listed with their most common genes and DNA. The sample table contains 10,000 to 15,000 distinct CDR3 sequences; only one count was recorded for around 66% of them. The ten largest clones capture roughly a third of the sample. What was sequenced was brain tumor tissue. These receptors all stem from a male donor with glioblastoma.

The count of this clonotype is one. Sequence at one end of the junction differs from germline and may be a read error. The V gene is TRBV20-1, the J gene TRBJ2-3; D is possibly TRBD2 (6 bases). Looked up from germline, CDR1 is DFQATT and CDR2 is SNEGSKA (reference sequence). The CDR3 extends over 16 amino acids. The CDR3 protein is CSARGRAGTSTDTQYF. CDR3 DNA: TGCAGCGCTAGAGGTAGAGCAGGCACTAGCACGGATACGCAGTATTTT.

Points on this clonotype: The junction shows a germline mismatch at one end, possibly a read error. The CDR3 coding sequence is TGTGCCAGCATCTTAGCGCATCTGGACAGGGGGTATGAGCCGTACTTC. As protein: CASILAHLDRGYEPYF. This chain links TRBV11-1 with TRBJ2-7; 10 bases fit TRBD1. CDR1 and CDR2 (germline): SGHAT, FQDESV (reference sequence). The CDR3 totals 16 residues.

This clonotype was seen only once. A junction boundary mismatches the germline segment, possibly from a read error. This chain links TRBV25-1 with TRBJ2-1; D is perhaps TRBD1 or TRBD2 (5 bases each). The length of the CDR3 is 15 residues. Germline-derived CDR1 and CDR2 are MGHDK and SYGVNS. As DNA, the CDR3 is TGTGCCAGCAGTAATCGAGGGGTGGACCACAATGAGCAGTCCTTC. Its protein is CASSNRGVDHNEQSF.

Notes on this clonotype: Sequence at one end of the junction differs from germline and may be a read error. CDR3 DNA sequence: TGTGTCAGCAAGATAGGACAGGGAAATTACGAACAGTACTTC. This translates into CVSKIGQGNYEQYF. The J gene is TRBJ2-7, the V gene TRBV6-1; TRBD1 matches 8 bases. The length of the CDR3 is 14 residues. The germline gives CDR1 MNHNS, CDR2 SASEGT.

The chain's CDR3 is CASSPHGTGGRLGTGELFF. As DNA, the CDR3 is TGCGCCAGCAGCCCCCACGGGACAGGGGGCCGGCTGGGCACCGGGGAGCTGTTTTTT. The chain employs TRBV4-3 and TRBJ2-2; 12 bases are a match to TRBD1. J was trimmed by 4 bases and V by 4 bases; bases with no gene match: 13. Germline V gives CDR1 LGHNA, CDR2 YSLEER. CDR3 length equals 19 residues.

This chain connects TRBV11-2 to TRBJ2-2; 7 bases match TRBD2. CDR1 is SGHAT, CDR2 FQNNGV, per germline. V trimming: 7 bases; J trimming: 4 bases; junction bases outside the gene matches: 24. This CDR3 is built from 20 residues. The CDR3 spells CASTPTFGRGLAVSTGELFF. CDR3 coding DNA: TGTGCCAGCACCCCCACATTCGGCCGAGGGCTAGCGGTAAGCACCGGGGAGCTGTTTTTT.

In DNA, the CDR3 is TGCGCCAGCAGTAACACAGGGGGCGGTAGGGACGGGCAGTACTTC. It encodes CASSNTGGGRDGQYF. This rearrangement joins TRBV10-1 to TRBJ2-7; TRBD1 agrees at 9 bases. V was pared by 5 bases and J by 9 bases, with 14 bases of the junction left unmatched. CDR1 and CDR2 from the germline V gene are WNHNN and SYGVQD (reference sequence). This CDR3 is 15 amino acids long.

This clonotype appeared a single time. The chain uses TRBV7-8 and TRBJ1-5, with TRBD1 as a possible D gene (5 bases). Germline V lookup: CDR1 SGHVS, CDR2 FQNEAQ. This CDR3 has 19 amino acids. V was trimmed by 1 base and J by 0 bases, leaving 19 bases between them. Written as DNA, the CDR3 is TGTGCCAGCAGCTTAGGAGAGTCAGGGAGGATTTATAGCAATCAGCCCCAGCATTTT. This sequence encodes CASSLGESGRIYSNQPQHF.

Turning to this clonotype: A much larger clone lies a single base off, so this may be a read error. This rearrangement joins TRBV11-2 to TRBJ1-2; tentatively, D is TRBD1 (6 bases). Trimming left V 6 bases short and J 2 bases short, with 10 bases between. The germline V gene has CDR1 SGHAT and CDR2 FQNNGV. This CDR3 is built from 13 residues. The CDR3 region has the DNA TGTGCCAGCAGGTCTCAGGGGAACTATGGCTACACCTTC. Amino acids: CASRSQGNYGYTF.

Notes on this clonotype: This may come from a read error, since a much larger clone is one base off. This chain uses TRBV10-2 with TRBJ2-3; 7 bases line up with TRBD1. Germline lookup yields CDR1 WSHSY and CDR2 SAAADI. The CDR3 runs to 15 residues. V lost 4 bases, J lost 2 bases, and 6 bases stayed unmatched. The CDR3 coding sequence is TGCGCCAGCAGTGGGAGAGGGGGCGTCACAGATACGCAGTATTTT. It encodes CASSGRGGVTDTQYF.

The rearrangement links TRBV5-4 to TRBJ2-7; 10 bases agree with TRBD2. J gave up 7 bases and V 2 bases, and 18 bases lay outside the gene matches. Germline V gene sequence: CDR1 SGHNT, CDR2 YYREEE (reference sequence). This CDR3 has 18 residues. Here the CDR3 DNA reads TGTGCCAGCAGCTTACTCAGGACTAGCGGATCCTATTGGGGGGAGCAGTACTTC. Protein sequence: CASSLLRTSGSYWGEQYF.

The V gene is TRBV4-1, the J gene TRBJ2-7, with 7 bases that match TRBD1. Trimming cost V 0 bases and J 4 bases; bases outside gene matches: 0. This CDR3 region has 13 residues. Germline V gene data show CDR1 as MGHRA and CDR2 as YSYEKL. The CDR3 spells CASSQEQGYEQYV. CDR3 in DNA: TGCGCCAGCAGCCAAGAACAGGGGTACGAGCAGTACGTC.

The V and J genes are TRBV27 and TRBJ2-1; TRBD2 matches 13 bases. The CDR3 is 17 residues long. The V gene end was trimmed by 5 bases and the J gene end by 6 bases; junction bases not matched to a gene: 10. Germline V gene sequence: CDR1 MNHEY, CDR2 SMNVEV (reference sequence). CDR3 bases: TGTGCCAGCAGTCCCGGACTAGCGGGAGTACGAGGCAATGAGCAGTTCTTC. Amino acid sequence: CASSPGLAGVRGNEQFF.

This sequence joins TRBV20-1 and TRBJ1-1; 11 bases match TRBD1. The V segment lost 5 bases and the J segment 7 bases; nucleotides outside the gene matches: 12. The CDR3 runs to 15 residues. CDR1 is DFQATT and CDR2 is SNEGSKA in the germline V gene (reference sequence). The CDR3 spells CSAPTGTGGINEAFF. In nucleotides, the CDR3 is TGCAGTGCTCCCACCGGGACAGGGGGGATAAATGAAGCTTTCTTT.

Regarding this clonotype: The junction departs from the called germline gene at one end, perhaps through a read error. The CDR3 loop is CAISDGTSIEQFF. Written as DNA, the CDR3 is TGTGCAATCAGTGATGGGACTAGCATTGAGCAGTTCTTT. This sequence joins TRBV10-3 and TRBJ2-1, with 9 nucleotides matching TRBD2. CDR3 length: 13 residues. CDR1 and CDR2 from the germline V gene are ENHRY and SYGVKD.

To note about this clonotype: The conserved phenylalanine or tryptophan is not found at the CDR3 terminus, so this likely reflects a read error. The chain couples TRBV5-4 to TRBJ2-2, with 10 bases that match TRBD1. The length of the CDR3 is 18 residues. Germline V CDR1 and CDR2: SGHNT, YYREEE (reference sequence). The CDR3 DNA follows: TGTGCCAGCAGCACCGACCGGGACAGGGGTGTGGACACCGGGGGGCTGTTTGTT. This codes for CASSTDRDRGVDTGGLFV.

About this clonotype: The junction differs from germline at one of its ends, possibly a read error. The chain combines TRBV29-1 with TRBJ2-3; either TRBD1 or TRBD2 may fit D (5 bases each). This CDR3 comprises 14 residues. Germline V gene data show CDR1 as SQVTM and CDR2 as ANQGSEA. CDR3 sequence: CSVERGYCTDTQYF. The CDR3 DNA reads as TGTAGCGTTGAGAGGGGTTACTGCACAGATACGCAGTATTTT.

This clonotype was observed at least ten times. A much larger clonotype is one base distant, so this may be a read error. J is TRBJ2-5 and V is TRBV6-6; D possibly matches TRBD1 or TRBD2 (6 bases each). This CDR3 contains 16 residues. Per the germline V gene, CDR1 is MNHNY and CDR2 is SVGAGI (reference sequence). Trimming took off 0 bases at V and 3 bases at J, with 14 bases between the two ends. Written as DNA, the CDR3 is TGTGCCAGCAGTTACTCAGGCGGGACACCAAAAGAGACCCAGTACTTC. Its translation is CASSYSGGTPKETQYF.

This clonotype is medium-sized. The chain links TRBV6-2 or TRBV6-3 to TRBJ2-3; D remains unclear. Trimming left V 2 bases short and J 5 bases short, with 20 bases between. From germline, CDR1 is MNHEY and CDR2 SVGEGT. The CDR3 totals 17 residues. The CDR3 loop reads CASSYPTRAPSEDTQYF. The DNA for the CDR3 is TGTGCCAGCAGTTACCCTACCCGGGCCCCCAGCGAAGATACGCAGTATTTT.

J is TRBJ2-7 and V is TRBV11-3, with a possible D match to TRBD1 (6 bases). The ends were cut back, 5 bases at V and 4 bases at J, with 15 bases in the middle. The CDR3 length is 14 residues. Germline V gene data show CDR1 as SGHNT and CDR2 as YENEEA. The CDR3 DNA reads TGTGCCAGCAGCCCCTCAGGGGAAGGGTACGAGCAGTACTTC. Protein sequence: CASSPSGEGYEQYF.

J is TRBJ2-7 and V is TRBV19; no clear D. Per germline, CDR1 LNHDA and CDR2 SQIVND (reference sequence). There are 14 residues in the CDR3. Trimming removed 0 bases from V and 3 bases from J, with 9 bases in between. CDR3 in amino acids: CASSIDGRFYEQYF. In DNA form, the CDR3 reads TGTGCCAGTAGTATAGATGGACGGTTCTACGAGCAGTACTTC.

On this clonotype: The missing conserved phenylalanine or tryptophan at the end of this CDR3 makes a read error likely. The chain carries TRBV29-1 and TRBJ2-6; 7 nucleotides match TRBD1. V lost 6 bases, J lost 0 bases, and 11 bases stayed unmatched. The germline V gene has CDR1 SQVTM and CDR2 ANQGSEA. The CDR3 is 17 residues long. This chain's CDR3 is CSVSPGQTISGANVLTC. The CDR3 DNA is TGCAGCGTCAGTCCGGGACAGACTATCTCTGGGGCCAACGTCCTGACTTGC.

At least ten counts were recorded for this clonotype. The DNA of the CDR3 is TGCAGTGCTAGAGACAGGGACTATGGCTACACCTTC. Translated: CSARDRDYGYTF. This chain links TRBV20-1 with TRBJ1-2; tentatively, D is TRBD1 (5 bases). The germline CDR1 and CDR2 sequences are DFQATT and SNEGSKA (reference sequence). Trimming cost V 0 bases and J 3 bases, with 5 bases left between them. This CDR3 has 12 residues.

Only one count was recorded for this clonotype. This CDR3 fails to terminate in the conserved phenylalanine or tryptophan, so it likely reflects a read error. The chain employs TRBV20-1 and TRBJ2-7; maybe TRBD2 (7 bases). CDR1 and CDR2 from the germline V gene are DFQATT and SNEGSKA (reference sequence). CDR3 length: 16 amino acids. CDR3 residues: CSTRGISGGGGYEQYL. CDR3 nucleotides: TGCAGTACTAGAGGGATAAGCGGAGGGGGGGGTTACGAGCAGTACTTA.